This TCR beta chain derives from a study of PD-L1 blockade in urothelial cancer. Specified time point: pretreatment peripheral blood. Trimming left V 6 bases short and J 6 bases short, with 20 bases between. This CDR3 is 15 amino acids long. Germline CDR1 SNHLY, CDR2 FYNNEI. TCRdb's table, derived via immunoSEQ multiplex PCR, lists solely in-frame clones and lacks some. Here the sample spans about 130,000 clones, about 88% being singletons. The sequencing here drew on PBMCs, taken around atezolizumab (anti-PD-L1) treatment. This chain uses TRBV2 with TRBJ1-1; D may be TRBD1 (5 bases). The clonotype was recovered from a man between 45 and 60 years old with urothelial cancer. CDR3 amino acids: CASSERGYAGAEAFF. CDR3 nucleotides: TGTGCCAGCAGCGAAAGGGGTTATGCCGGTGCTGAAGCTTTCTTT. The full variable domain, with the rest looked up from reference TRBV2 and TRBJ1-1, is EPEVTQTPSHQVTQMGQEVILRCVPISNHLYFYWYRQILGQKVEFLVSFYNNEISEKSEIFDDQFSVERPDGSNFTLKIRSTKLEDSAMYFCASSERGYAGAEAFFGQGTRLTVV.